A selection of T cell receptor beta chains follows, all from one sample in a study of blood T cell repertoires in COVID-19. The assay was immunoSEQ multiplex PCR, and TCRdb's table has in-frame clones only and misses some. This repertoire shows 150,000 to 200,000 clones, over 80% found once; its top ten account for 3.5% to 5%. Sequenced material: peripheral blood. Receptors were obtained from a woman aged 45-65 years with acute or convalescent COVID-19. Each CDR3 is given with its conserved first and last residue. D genes are given only for firm matches. Size values are once, few and many counts, or a class for expanded clones, and some rows have none.

>TRBV21-1|NA|NA|TRBJ1-6
TGTGCCAGCAGCAACCGCGGGACGGGTGATAATTCACCCCTCCACTTT
CASSNRGTGDNSPLHF
>TRBV18|NA|NA|TRBJ1-2
TGTGCCAGCTCCCAGGGGACTAACTATGGCTACACCTTC
CASSQGTNYGYTF
>TRBV11-2|TRBD1|NA|TRBJ2-1
TGTGCCAGCAGCTCACTAGGGACAGGGGAGGACAATGAGCAGTTCTTC
CASSSLGTGEDNEQFF
>TRBV11-3|NA|NA|TRBJ2-2
TGTGCCAGCAGCACGGACAGGAACACCGGGGAGCTGTTTTTT
CASSTDRNTGELFF
>TRBV11-2|NA|NA|TRBJ2-3
TGTGCCAGCAGCTTAGATCGCGAGGGAAATACGCAGTATTTT
CASSLDREGNTQYF
>TRBV27|TRBD1|NA|TRBJ1-5
TGTGCCAGCAGTCGAGACCCACAGGGGCGGTTTGATCAGCCCCAGCATTTT
CASSRDPQGRFDQPQHF
>TRBV12-3/TRBV12-4|NA|NA|TRBJ1-2
TGTGCCAGCCGTCGGGGGGCGATCTATGGCTACACCTTC
CASRRGAIYGYTF
>TRBV28|TRBD1|NA|TRBJ2-5
TGTGCCAGCCAGCTATCCGGGACAGCCCAAGAGACCCAGTACTTC
CASQLSGTAQETQYF
>TRBV3-1/TRBV3-2|NA|NA|TRBJ1-4
TGTGCCAGCAGCCAAGACGCGTCGGCAGGGGCGGAAAAACTGTTTTTT
CASSQDASAGAEKLFF
>TRBV2|TRBD1|NA|TRBJ1-2
TGTGCCAGCAGGAGGGGGCAGGGCTACACCTTC
CASRRGQGYTF
>TRBV12-3/TRBV12-4|TRBD1|once|TRBJ1-2
TGTGCCAGCAGGCGACAGGGGCCGGGTGGCTACACCTTC
CASRRQGPGGYTF
>TRBV5-1|NA|few|TRBJ1-2
TGCGCCAGCAGCTTTGCAGGGGATGGCTACACCTTC
CASSFAGDGYTF
>TRBV2|TRBD2|NA|TRBJ2-3
TGTGCCAGCAGTGTCCTAGCGGGAGTTGATACGCAGTATTTT
CASSVLAGVDTQYF
>TRBV30|TRBD1|NA|TRBJ1-5
TGTGCCTGGAGAGGACAGGGGAATCGACAGCCCCAGCATTTT
CAWRGQGNRQPQHF
>TRBV4-1|NA|NA|TRBJ2-3
TGCGCCAGCAGCCAACGGGGAGCAAGCACAGATACGCAGTATTTT
CASSQRGASTDTQYF
>TRBV28|TRBD2|NA|TRBJ2-1
TGTGCCACCTCGTTGCGGGTAGCGGGAGAAGACGACAATGAGCAGTTCTTC
CATSLRVAGEDDNEQFF
>TRBV4-1|NA|NA|TRBJ1-5
TGCGCCAGCAGCCAAGATCCCGCGCAGGGCGGGGAGCCCCAGCATTTT
CASSQDPAQGGEPQHF
>TRBV19|TRBD1|NA|TRBJ1-5
TGTGCCAGTAGTTTCCGGGACAGGGGAGGTAGTAGCAATCAGCCCCAGCATTTT
CASSFRDRGGSSNQPQHF
>TRBV4-3|TRBD1|NA|TRBJ2-5
TGCGCCAGCAGCCAGGACAGGGAAGAGACCCAGTACTTC
CASSQDREETQYF
>TRBV5-1|NA|once|TRBJ2-5
TGCGCCAGCAGCCTCATCGTCGGGGGCCAAGAGACCCAGTACTTC
CASSLIVGGQETQYF
>TRBV20-1|NA|NA|TRBJ2-3
TGCAGTGCTAGTGTGGGGCTGGGCACAGATACGCAGTATTTT
CSASVGLGTDTQYF
>TRBV19|TRBD1|NA|TRBJ1-2
TGTGCCAGTAGTCCCACATACGACAGGGAAGGGAATGGCTACACCTTC
CASSPTYDREGNGYTF
>TRBV24-1|TRBD1|NA|TRBJ2-2
TGTGCCACCAGCTCGGGACAGCTGAACACCGGGGAGCTGTTTTTT
CATSSGQLNTGELFF
>TRBV7-2|NA|once|TRBJ2-7
TGTGCCAGCAGTTGGACCGCCATGGGGCCCTACGAGCAGTACTTC
CASSWTAMGPYEQYF
>TRBV11-2|NA|NA|TRBJ1-4
TGTGCCAGCAGCCTATTCGCGGTTGCAACTAATGAAAAACTGTTTTTT
CASSLFAVATNEKLFF
>TRBV7-9|NA|NA|TRBJ1-1
TGTGCCAGCAGCCCTCCCGGTGGAGTGGGCACTGAAGCTTTCTTT
CASSPPGGVGTEAFF
>TRBV7-9|TRBD1|NA|TRBJ1-2
TGTGCCAGCAGCTCTACAACCGGGACAGGGGAGGACTATGGCTACACCTTC
CASSSTTGTGEDYGYTF
>TRBV6-4|TRBD1|NA|TRBJ2-2
TGTGCCAGCAGTAAAACGACAGGGTCGAACACCGGGGAGCTGTTTTTT
CASSKTTGSNTGELFF
>TRBV7-8|TRBD1|once|TRBJ1-2
TGTGCCAGCAGCTTAGCGGGGGAGTGGGCCCGGGACAGCTATGGCTACACCTTC
CASSLAGEWARDSYGYTF
>TRBV2|TRBD1|NA|TRBJ1-4
TGTGCCAGCAACAAAGGACAGGATAATGAAAAACTGTTTTTT
CASNKGQDNEKLFF
>TRBV28|TRBD1|NA|TRBJ1-2
TGTGCCAGCGCCCCGGGACAGGGAAAGTTGGGTGGCTACACCTTC
CASAPGQGKLGGYTF
>TRBV9|NA|NA|TRBJ1-4
TGTGCCAGCAGCGTTGGCGGGAGCGCTAATGAAAAACTGTTTTTT
CASSVGGSANEKLFF
>TRBV5-4|NA|NA|TRBJ2-5
TGTGCCAGCAGTTGGACACAAGGCACCCAGTACTTC
CASSWTQGTQYF
>TRBV3-1/TRBV3-2|TRBD1|NA|TRBJ1-3
TGTGCCAGCAGCCCTACAGGGGCAGGTGGAAACACCATATATTTT
CASSPTGAGGNTIYF
>TRBV15|TRBD1|NA|TRBJ2-7
TGTGCCACCAGCGCCCGACAGGGGCTGGGGGCCTACGAGCAGTACTTC
CATSARQGLGAYEQYF
>TRBV19|NA|NA|TRBJ1-5
TGTGCCAGTAGTTTAGGGACACACAATCAGCCCCAGCATTTT
CASSLGTHNQPQHF
>TRBV28|NA|NA|TRBJ2-5
TGTGCCAGCAGCACCCTAGGTGGCTACCCCCAAGAGACCCAGTACTTC
CASSTLGGYPQETQYF
>TRBV5-4|TRBD1|NA|TRBJ1-5
TGTGCCAGCAGCTCAGGGGGCGCGGGACAGCCCCAGCATTTT
CASSSGGAGQPQHF
>TRBV5-1|TRBD1|NA|TRBJ1-6
TGCGCCAGCAGCCCCAAGGGACAGGGGGCTGTTAATTCACCCCTCCACTTT
CASSPKGQGAVNSPLHF
>TRBV5-6|NA|NA|TRBJ1-2
TGTGCCAGCAGCTTGGCCGACTCCAACTATGGCTACACCTTC
CASSLADSNYGYTF
>TRBV28|TRBD2|NA|TRBJ2-1
TGTGCCATCTCTAGCGGGGGTTACAATGAGCAGTTCTTC
CAISSGGYNEQFF
>TRBV24-1|TRBD1|NA|TRBJ1-2
TGTGCCACCAGTGACCTCGGACAGGCCTATGGCTACACCTTC
CATSDLGQAYGYTF
>TRBV6-2/TRBV6-3|NA|NA|TRBJ1-1
TGTGCCAGCAGTTACTACAGAAGTGAAGCTTTCTTT
CASSYYRSEAFF
>TRBV2|NA|NA|TRBJ2-7
TGTGCCAGCAGTGAAGCGCTACGTCTTGATACAGCTTCTTCCTACGAGCAGTACTTC
CASSEALRLDTASSYEQYF